This TCR beta chain stems from a study of cytomegalovirus exposure and HLA in healthy donors. Notes on the study in general: In a later analysis, most CMV-associated TCR beta chains appeared HLA-restricted.

In germline, CDR1 is MNHEY, CDR2 SVGAGI. V was pared by 4 bases and J by 7 bases, with 7 bases between. CDR3 length: 11 amino acids. The PCR used 60 Vbeta and 13 Jbeta primers. Assay used: immunoSEQ multiplex PCR; TCRdb lists only in-frame clones, some missing. This table has under 200,000 clones, roughly 80% appearing once. On this clone itself: Its cognate antigen is unknown.

Sequences were obtained from PBMCs. This receptor was obtained from a man between 25 and 39 years old in good health and CMV-seronegative. The chain uses TRBV6-5 and TRBJ1-1, with D possibly matching TRBD1 (6 bases). The chain's CDR3 is CASSWGREAFF. In DNA, the CDR3 is TGTGCCAGCAGTTGGGGGCGTGAAGCTTTCTTT.